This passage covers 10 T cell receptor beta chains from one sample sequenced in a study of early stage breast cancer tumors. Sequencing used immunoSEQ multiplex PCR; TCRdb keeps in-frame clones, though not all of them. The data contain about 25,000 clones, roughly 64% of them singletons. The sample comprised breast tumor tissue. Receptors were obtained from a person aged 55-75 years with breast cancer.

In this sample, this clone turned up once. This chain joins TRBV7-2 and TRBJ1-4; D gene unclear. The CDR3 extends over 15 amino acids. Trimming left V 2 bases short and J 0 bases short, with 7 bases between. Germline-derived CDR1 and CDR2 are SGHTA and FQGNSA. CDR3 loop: CASSLSLSTNEKLFF. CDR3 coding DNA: TGTGCCAGCAGCTTAAGTCTATCAACTAATGAAAAACTGTTTTTT.

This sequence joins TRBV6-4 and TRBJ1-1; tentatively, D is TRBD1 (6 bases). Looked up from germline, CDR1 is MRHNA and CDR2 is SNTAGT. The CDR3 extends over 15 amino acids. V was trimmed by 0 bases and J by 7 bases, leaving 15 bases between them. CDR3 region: CASSDSNTGRNEAFF. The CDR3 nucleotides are TGTGCCAGCAGTGACTCGAACACAGGGAGAAATGAAGCTTTCTTT.

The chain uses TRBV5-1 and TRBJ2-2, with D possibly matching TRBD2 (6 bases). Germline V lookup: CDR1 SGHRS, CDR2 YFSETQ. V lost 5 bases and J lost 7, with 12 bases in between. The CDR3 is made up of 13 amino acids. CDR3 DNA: TGCGCCAGCAGGACCAGGGAGGACGGGGAGCTGTTTTTT. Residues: CASRTREDGELFF. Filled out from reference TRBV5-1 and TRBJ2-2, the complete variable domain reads KAGVTQTPRYLIKTRGQQVTLSCSPISGHRSVSWYQQTPGQGLQFLFEYFSETQRNKGNFPGRFSGRQFSNSRSEMNVSTLELGDSALYLCASRTREDGELFFGEGSRLTVL.

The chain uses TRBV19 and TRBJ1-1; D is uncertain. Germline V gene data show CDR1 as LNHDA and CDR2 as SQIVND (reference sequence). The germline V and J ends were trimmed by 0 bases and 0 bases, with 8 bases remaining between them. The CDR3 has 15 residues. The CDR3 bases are TGTGCCAGTAGTATAGATCGGGTCCTGAACACTGAAGCTTTCTTT. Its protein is CASSIDRVLNTEAFF.

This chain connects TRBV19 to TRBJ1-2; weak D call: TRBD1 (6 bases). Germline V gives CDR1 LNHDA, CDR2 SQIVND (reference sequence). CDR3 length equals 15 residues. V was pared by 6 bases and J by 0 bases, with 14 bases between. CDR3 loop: CASRMDSETNYGYTF. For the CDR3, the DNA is TGTGCCAGTAGGATGGACAGCGAAACTAACTATGGCTACACCTTC.

CDR3 region: CASSLVSETQYF. As DNA, the CDR3 is TGTGCCAGCAGCTTAGTGTCGGAGACCCAGTACTTC. This sequence joins TRBV11-2 and TRBJ2-5; D is undetermined. V gave up 1 base and J gave up 5 bases, with 5 bases separating them. Germline loops: CDR1 SGHAT, CDR2 FQNNGV. The CDR3 length is 12 residues.

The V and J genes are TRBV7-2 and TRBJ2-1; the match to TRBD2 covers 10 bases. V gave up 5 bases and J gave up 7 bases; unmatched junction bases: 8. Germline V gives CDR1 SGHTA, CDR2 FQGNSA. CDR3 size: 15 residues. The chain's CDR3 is CASSLTSGKNNEQFF. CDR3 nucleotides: TGTGCCAGCAGCCTAACTAGCGGGAAGAATAATGAGCAGTTCTTC.

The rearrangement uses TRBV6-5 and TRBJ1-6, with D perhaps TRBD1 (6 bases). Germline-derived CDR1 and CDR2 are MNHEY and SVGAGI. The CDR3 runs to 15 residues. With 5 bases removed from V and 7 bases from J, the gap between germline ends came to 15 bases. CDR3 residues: CASSAPAQGNSPLHF. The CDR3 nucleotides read TGTGCCAGCAGTGCCCCGGCCCAGGGGAATTCACCCCTCCACTTT.

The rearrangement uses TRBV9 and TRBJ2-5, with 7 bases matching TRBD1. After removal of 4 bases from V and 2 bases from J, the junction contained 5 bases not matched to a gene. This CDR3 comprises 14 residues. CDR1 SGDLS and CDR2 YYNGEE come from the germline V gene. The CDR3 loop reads CASSHDREQETQYF. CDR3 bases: TGTGCCAGCAGCCATGACAGGGAACAAGAGACCCAGTACTTC.

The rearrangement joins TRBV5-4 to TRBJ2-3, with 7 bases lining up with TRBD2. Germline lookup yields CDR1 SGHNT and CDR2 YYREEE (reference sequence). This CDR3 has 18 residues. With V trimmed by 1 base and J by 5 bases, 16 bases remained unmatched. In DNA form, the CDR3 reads TGTGCCAGCAGCTTGTTTAGAGGGAGGGCGACCTACAGAGATACGCAGTATTTT. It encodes CASSLFRGRATYRDTQYF.